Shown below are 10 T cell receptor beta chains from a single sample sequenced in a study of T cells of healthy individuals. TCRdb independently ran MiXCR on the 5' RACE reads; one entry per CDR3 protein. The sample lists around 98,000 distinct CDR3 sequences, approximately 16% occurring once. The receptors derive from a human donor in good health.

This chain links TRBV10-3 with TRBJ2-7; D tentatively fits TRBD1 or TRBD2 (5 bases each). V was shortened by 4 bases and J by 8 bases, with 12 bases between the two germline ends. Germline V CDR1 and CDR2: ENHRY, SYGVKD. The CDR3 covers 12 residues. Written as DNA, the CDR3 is TGTGCCATCAGTGGGGACGGGACCAAGCAGTACTTC. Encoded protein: CAISGDGTKQYF.

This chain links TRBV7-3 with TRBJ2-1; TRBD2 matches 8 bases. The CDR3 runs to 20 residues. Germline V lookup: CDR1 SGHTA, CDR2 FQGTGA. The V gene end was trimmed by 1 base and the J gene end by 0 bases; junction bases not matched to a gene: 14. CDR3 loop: CASSLKQTGGPQSSYNEQFF. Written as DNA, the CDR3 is TGTGCCAGCAGCTTAAAACAAACGGGAGGGCCTCAGAGCTCCTACAATGAGCAGTTCTTC.

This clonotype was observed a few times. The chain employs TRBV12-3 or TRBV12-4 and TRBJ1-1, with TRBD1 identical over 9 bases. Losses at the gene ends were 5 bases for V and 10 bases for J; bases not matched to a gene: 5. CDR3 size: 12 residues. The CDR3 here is CASSTGGGGAFF. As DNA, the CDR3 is TGTGCCAGCAGTACAGGGGGCGGAGGAGCTTTCTTT.

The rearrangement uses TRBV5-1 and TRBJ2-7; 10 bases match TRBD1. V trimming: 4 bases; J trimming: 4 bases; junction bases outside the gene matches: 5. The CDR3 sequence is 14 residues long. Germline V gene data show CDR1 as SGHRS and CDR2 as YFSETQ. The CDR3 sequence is CASSVRDRGYEQYF. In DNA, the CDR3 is TGCGCCAGCAGCGTCCGGGACAGGGGTTACGAGCAGTACTTC.

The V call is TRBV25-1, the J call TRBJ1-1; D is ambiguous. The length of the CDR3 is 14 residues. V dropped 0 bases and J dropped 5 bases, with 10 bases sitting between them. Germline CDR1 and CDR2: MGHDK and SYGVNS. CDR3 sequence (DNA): TGTGCCAGCAGTGAATATCCCCTGAGGACTGAAGCTTTCTTT. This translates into CASSEYPLRTEAFF.

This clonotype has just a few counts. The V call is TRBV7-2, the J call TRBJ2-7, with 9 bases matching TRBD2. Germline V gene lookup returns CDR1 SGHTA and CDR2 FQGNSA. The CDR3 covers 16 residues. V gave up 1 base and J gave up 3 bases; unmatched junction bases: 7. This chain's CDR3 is CASSLVNSGSGYEQYF. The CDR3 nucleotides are TGTGCCAGCAGCTTAGTAAATAGCGGGAGTGGCTACGAGCAGTACTTC.

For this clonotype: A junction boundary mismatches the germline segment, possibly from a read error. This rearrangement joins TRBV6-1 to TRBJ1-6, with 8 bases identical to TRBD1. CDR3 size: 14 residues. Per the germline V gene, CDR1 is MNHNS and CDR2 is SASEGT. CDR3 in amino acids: CASSKVTGDAPLNF. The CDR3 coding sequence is TGTGCCAGCAGTAAGGTGACAGGGGATGCCCCCCTCAACTTT.

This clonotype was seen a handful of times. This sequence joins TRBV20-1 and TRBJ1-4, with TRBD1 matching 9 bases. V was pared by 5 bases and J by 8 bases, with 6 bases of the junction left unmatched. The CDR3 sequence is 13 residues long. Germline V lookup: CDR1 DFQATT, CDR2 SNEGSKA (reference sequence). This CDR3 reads CSAWGQGREKLFF. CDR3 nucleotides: TGCAGTGCTTGGGGACAGGGTAGGGAAAAACTGTTTTTT.

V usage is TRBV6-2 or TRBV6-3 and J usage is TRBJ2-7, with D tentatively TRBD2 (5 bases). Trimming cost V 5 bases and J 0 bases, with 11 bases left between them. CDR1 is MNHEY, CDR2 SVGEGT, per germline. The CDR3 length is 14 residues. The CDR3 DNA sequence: TGTGCCAGCAGTACCTTGGGGAGCTCCTACGAGCAGTACTTC. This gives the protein CASSTLGSSYEQYF.

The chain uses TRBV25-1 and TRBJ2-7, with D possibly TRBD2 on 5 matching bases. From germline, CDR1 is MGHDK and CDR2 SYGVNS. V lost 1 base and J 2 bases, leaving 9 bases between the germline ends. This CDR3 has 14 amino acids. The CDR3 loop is CASSESGLAYEQYF. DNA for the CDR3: TGTGCCAGCAGTGAATCGGGATTGGCCTACGAGCAGTACTTC.